The next 10 T cell receptor beta chains were all read from a single sample in a study of blood T cell repertoires in COVID-19. Repertoires were generated with immunoSEQ multiplex PCR, while TCRdb's copy carries only in-frame clones and drops some. In the table there are 250,000 or so clones, about 89% of which are singletons. The sample taken for sequencing was peripheral blood. These receptors originate from a woman aged 40 to 50 who had recovered from COVID-19.

J is TRBJ1-1 and V is TRBV7-8; 10 bases fit TRBD1. Germline loops: CDR1 SGHVS, CDR2 FQNEAQ. The CDR3 runs 17 residues. V was pared by 5 bases and J by 0 bases, with 9 bases of the junction left unmatched. For the CDR3, the DNA is TGTGCCAGCAGCCTTCCCGGGACAGGGGTTATGAACACTGAAGCTTTCTTT. Translation: CASSLPGTGVMNTEAFF.

This clone was seen only a few times. V and J are TRBV13 and TRBJ1-1; 7 nucleotides match TRBD1. Germline CDR1 PRHDT, CDR2 FYEKMQ (reference sequence). V shed 5 bases, J shed 1 base, and the junction held 4 bases outside the gene matches. CDR3 length: 14 residues. CDR3 bases: TGTGCCAGCAGCACCCGGACAGGGAACACTGAAGCTTTCTTT. Protein sequence: CASSTRTGNTEAFF.

The table lists this clone with a few counts. The chain is built from TRBV7-2 and TRBJ2-1; 9 bases line up with TRBD1. CDR1 SGHTA and CDR2 FQGNSA come from the germline V gene. Trimming removed 5 bases from V and 10 bases from J; junction bases left unmatched: 9. The CDR3 has 14 residues. The CDR3 sequence: CASSTRTGVKEQFF. For the CDR3, the DNA is TGTGCCAGCAGCACTAGGACAGGGGTCAAAGAGCAGTTCTTC.

This chain uses TRBV2 with TRBJ2-4; 16 nucleotides line up with TRBD2. The trim removed 2 bases at V and 0 bases at J, leaving 13 bases unmatched. CDR3 length: 22 amino acids. The V gene's germline CDR1 is SNHLY and CDR2 FYNNEI. This CDR3 reads CASSEHGIPGLAGGPAKNIQYF. In DNA, the CDR3 is TGTGCCAGCAGTGAACACGGCATCCCGGGACTAGCGGGAGGGCCAGCCAAAAACATTCAGTACTTC.

This rearrangement joins TRBV11-2 to TRBJ2-1, with 11 bases lining up with TRBD2. The V gene's germline CDR1 is SGHAT and CDR2 FQNNGV. This CDR3 has 15 residues. V lost 4 bases, J lost 5 bases, and 4 bases stayed unmatched. CDR3 in amino acids: CASSSPGLADNEQFF. CDR3 nucleotides: TGTGCCAGCAGCTCCCCGGGACTAGCGGACAATGAGCAGTTCTTC. Complete variable domain (other parts from reference TRBV11-2 and TRBJ2-1): EAGVAQSPRYKIIEKRQSVAFWCNPISGHATLYWYQQILGQGPKLLIQFQNNGVVDDSQLPKDRFSAERLKGVDSTLKIQPAKLEDSAVYLCASSSPGLADNEQFFGPGTRLTVL.

The rearrangement joins TRBV5-8 to TRBJ2-1; 8 nucleotides agree with TRBD1. The V gene end was trimmed by 3 bases and the J gene end by 8 bases; junction bases not matched to a gene: 1. Germline loops: CDR1 SGHTS, CDR2 YDEGEE. This CDR3 has 12 amino acids. CDR3 in DNA: TGTGCCAGCAGCTGGACAGGGTATGAGCAGTTCTTC. Amino acids: CASSWTGYEQFF.

CDR3 coding DNA: TGTGCCAGCACCCCGTCCGGGACAGGCGGAATTACGCAGTATTTT. It codes for CASTPSGTGGITQYF. The chain couples TRBV5-5 to TRBJ2-3, with TRBD1 identical over 8 bases. Germline CDR1 and CDR2: SGHKS and YYEKEE (reference sequence). The V segment lost 6 bases and the J segment 8 bases; nucleotides outside the gene matches: 14. CDR3 length: 15 residues.

V and J are TRBV2 and TRBJ2-3; D gene uncertain. Germline V gives CDR1 SNHLY, CDR2 FYNNEI. The CDR3 is made up of 16 amino acids. Trimming took off 4 bases at V and 1 base at J, with 15 bases between the two ends. CDR3 coding DNA: TGTGCCAGCAGTGTGTCTCGCGCCGGTGGCACAGATACGCAGTATTTT. Translating it yields CASSVSRAGGTDTQYF.

In this sample, this clone turned up once. V usage is TRBV6-1 and J usage is TRBJ2-3, with D tentatively TRBD1 (6 bases). The V end lost 2 bases, the J end lost 1 base, and 16 bases lay between the germline ends. Germline CDR1 MNHNS, CDR2 SASEGT. CDR3 length: 17 amino acids. CDR3 in DNA: TGTGCCAGCAGTGAAAACCCCCACCACAGGGGCACAGATACGCAGTATTTT. It encodes CASSENPHHRGTDTQYF.

The chain uses TRBV2 and TRBJ2-1, with 7 positions matching TRBD2. J lost 4 bases, V lost 6 bases, and 9 bases had no gene match. CDR3 length: 15 amino acids. The germline CDR1 and CDR2 sequences are SNHLY and FYNNEI. CDR3 loop: CASRRLAVGYNEQFF. The CDR3 nucleotides read TGTGCCAGCAGAAGGCTAGCGGTAGGGTACAATGAGCAGTTCTTC.